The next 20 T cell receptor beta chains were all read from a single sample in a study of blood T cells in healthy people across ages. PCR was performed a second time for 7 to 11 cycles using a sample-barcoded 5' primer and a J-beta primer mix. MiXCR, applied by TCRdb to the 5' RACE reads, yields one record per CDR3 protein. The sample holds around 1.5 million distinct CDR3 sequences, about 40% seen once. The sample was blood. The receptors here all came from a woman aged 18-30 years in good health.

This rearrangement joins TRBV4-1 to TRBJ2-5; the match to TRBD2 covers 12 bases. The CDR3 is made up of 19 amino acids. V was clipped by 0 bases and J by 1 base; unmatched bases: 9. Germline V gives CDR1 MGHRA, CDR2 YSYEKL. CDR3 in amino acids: CASSQEGGLAGGIQETQYF. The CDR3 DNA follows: TGCGCCAGCAGCCAAGAAGGGGGGCTAGCGGGAGGGATCCAAGAGACCCAGTACTTC.

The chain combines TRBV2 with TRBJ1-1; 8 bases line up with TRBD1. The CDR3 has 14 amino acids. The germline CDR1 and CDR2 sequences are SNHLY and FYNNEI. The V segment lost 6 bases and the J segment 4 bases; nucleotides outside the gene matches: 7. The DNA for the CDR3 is TGTGCCAGCAGGGTTACAGGGGGGGGCACTGAAGCTTTCTTT. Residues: CASRVTGGGTEAFF. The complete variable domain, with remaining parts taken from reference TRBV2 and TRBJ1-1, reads EPEVTQTPSHQVTQMGQEVILRCVPISNHLYFYWYRQILGQKVEFLVSFYNNEISEKSEIFDDQFSVERPDGSNFTLKIRSTKLEDSAMYFCASRVTGGGTEAFFGQGTRLTVV.

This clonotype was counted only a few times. CDR3 coding DNA: TGTGCCAGCAATGGCTACACCTTC. It encodes CASNGYTF. The genes are TRBV2 and TRBJ1-2; D remains unclear. The CDR3 is made up of 8 amino acids. Trimming stripped 7 bases from V and 6 bases from J, with 0 bases between. Germline CDR1 and CDR2: SNHLY and FYNNEI.

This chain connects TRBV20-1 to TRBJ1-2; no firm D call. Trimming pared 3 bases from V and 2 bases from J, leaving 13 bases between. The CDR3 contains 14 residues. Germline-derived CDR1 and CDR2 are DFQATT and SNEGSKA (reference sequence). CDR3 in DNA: TGCAGTGCTAGCCTCTCCTGGGGAAACTATGGCTACACCTTC. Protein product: CSASLSWGNYGYTF.

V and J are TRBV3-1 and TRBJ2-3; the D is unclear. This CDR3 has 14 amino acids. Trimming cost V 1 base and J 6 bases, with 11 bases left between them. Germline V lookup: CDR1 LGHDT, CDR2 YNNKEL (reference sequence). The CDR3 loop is CASSQADLLDTQYF. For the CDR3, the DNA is TGTGCCAGCAGCCAAGCAGACTTATTGGATACGCAGTATTTT.

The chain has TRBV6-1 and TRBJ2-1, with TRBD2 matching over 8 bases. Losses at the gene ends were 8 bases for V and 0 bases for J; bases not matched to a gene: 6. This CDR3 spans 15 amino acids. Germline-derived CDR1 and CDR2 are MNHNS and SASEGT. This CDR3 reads CASASLADSYNEQFF. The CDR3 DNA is TGTGCCAGCGCGTCACTAGCGGACTCCTACAATGAGCAGTTCTTC.

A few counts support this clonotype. CDR3 nucleotides: TGTGCCAGCAGTTACCCCGGACAGGGCAACTATGGCTACACCTTC. Translation: CASSYPGQGNYGYTF. The chain combines TRBV6-5 with TRBJ1-2, with TRBD1 matching 8 bases. The CDR3 covers 15 residues. CDR1 and CDR2 (germline): MNHEY, SVGAGI. The V and J ends lost 2 bases and 2 bases, in that order; junction bases with no gene match: 4.

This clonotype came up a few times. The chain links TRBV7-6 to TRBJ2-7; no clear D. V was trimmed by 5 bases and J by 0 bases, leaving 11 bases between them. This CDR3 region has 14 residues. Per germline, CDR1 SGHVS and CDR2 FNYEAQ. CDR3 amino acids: CASSPSRNSYEQYF. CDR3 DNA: TGTGCCAGCAGCCCGAGCAGGAACTCCTACGAGCAGTACTTC. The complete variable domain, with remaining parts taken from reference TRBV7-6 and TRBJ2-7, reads GAGVSQSPRYKVTKRGQDVALRCDPISGHVSLYWYRQALGQGPEFLTYFNYEAQQDKSGLPNDRFSAERPEGSISTLTIQRTEQRDSAMYRCASSPSRNSYEQYFGPGTRLTVT.

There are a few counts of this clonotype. This CDR3 reads CASSYAPGQGPEKLFF. The CDR3 DNA sequence: TGTGCCAGCAGTTACGCGCCGGGACAGGGTCCTGAAAAACTGTTTTTT. The J gene is TRBJ1-4, the V gene TRBV6-5, with TRBD1 identical over 9 bases. CDR3 length: 16 amino acids. Losses at the gene ends were 2 bases for V and 7 bases for J; bases not matched to a gene: 8. Germline CDR1 is MNHEY and CDR2 is SVGAGI.

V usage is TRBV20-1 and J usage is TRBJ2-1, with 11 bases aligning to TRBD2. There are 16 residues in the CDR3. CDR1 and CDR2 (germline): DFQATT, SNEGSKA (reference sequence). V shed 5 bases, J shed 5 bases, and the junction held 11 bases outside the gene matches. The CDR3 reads CSARRILAGVNNEQFF. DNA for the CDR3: TGCAGTGCTCGACGAATACTAGCGGGGGTTAACAATGAGCAGTTCTTC.

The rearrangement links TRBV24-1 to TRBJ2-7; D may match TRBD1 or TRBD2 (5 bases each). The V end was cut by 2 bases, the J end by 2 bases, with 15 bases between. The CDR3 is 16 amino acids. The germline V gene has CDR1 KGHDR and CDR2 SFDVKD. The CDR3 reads CATSDSRGGTAYEQYF. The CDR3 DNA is TGTGCCACCAGTGATTCGAGGGGCGGCACCGCCTACGAGCAGTACTTC.

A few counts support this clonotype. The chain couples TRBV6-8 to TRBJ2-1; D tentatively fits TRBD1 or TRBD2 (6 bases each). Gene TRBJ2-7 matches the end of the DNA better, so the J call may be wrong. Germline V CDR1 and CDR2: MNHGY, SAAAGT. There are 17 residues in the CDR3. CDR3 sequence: CASSPIGGSPLYNEQYF. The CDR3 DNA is TGTGCCAGCAGTCCTATCGGGGGCAGTCCCCTCTACAATGAGCAGTACTTC.

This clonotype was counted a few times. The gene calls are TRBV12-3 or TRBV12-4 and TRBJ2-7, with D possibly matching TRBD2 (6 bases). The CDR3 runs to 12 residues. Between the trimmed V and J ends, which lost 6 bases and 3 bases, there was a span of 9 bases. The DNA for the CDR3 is TGTGCCAGCAGGGAGACTAGCTACGAGCAGTACTTC. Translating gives CASRETSYEQYF.

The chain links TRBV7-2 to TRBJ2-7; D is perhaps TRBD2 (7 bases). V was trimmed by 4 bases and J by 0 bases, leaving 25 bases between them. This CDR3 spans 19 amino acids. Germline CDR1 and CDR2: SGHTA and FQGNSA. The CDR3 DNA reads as TGTGCCAGCAGCTCGAGGATATCACGGGGGGCAAGCCGCTCCTACGAGCAGTACTTC. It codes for CASSSRISRGASRSYEQYF. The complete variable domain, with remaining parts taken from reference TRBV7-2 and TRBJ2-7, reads GAGVSQSPSNKVTEKGKDVELRCDPISGHTALYWYRQSLGQGLEFLIYFQGNSAPDKSGLPSDRFSAERTGGSVSTLTIQRTQQEDSAVYLCASSSRISRGASRSYEQYFGPGTRLTVT.

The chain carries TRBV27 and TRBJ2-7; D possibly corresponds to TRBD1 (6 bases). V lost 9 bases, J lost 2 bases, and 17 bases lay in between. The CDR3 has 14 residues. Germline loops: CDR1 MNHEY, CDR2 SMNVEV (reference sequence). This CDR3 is CASTPRDMPYEQYF. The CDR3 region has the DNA TGTGCCAGTACGCCCCGGGACATGCCCTACGAGCAGTACTTC.

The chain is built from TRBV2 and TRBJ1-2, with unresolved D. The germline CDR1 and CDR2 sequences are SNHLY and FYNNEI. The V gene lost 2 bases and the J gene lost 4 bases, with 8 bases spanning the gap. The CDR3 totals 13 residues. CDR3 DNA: TGTGCCAGCAGTGAAACGGAAGGCTATGGCTACACCTTC. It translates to CASSETEGYGYTF. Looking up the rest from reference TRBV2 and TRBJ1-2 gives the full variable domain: EPEVTQTPSHQVTQMGQEVILRCVPISNHLYFYWYRQILGQKVEFLVSFYNNEISEKSEIFDDQFSVERPDGSNFTLKIRSTKLEDSAMYFCASSETEGYGYTFGSGTRLTVV.

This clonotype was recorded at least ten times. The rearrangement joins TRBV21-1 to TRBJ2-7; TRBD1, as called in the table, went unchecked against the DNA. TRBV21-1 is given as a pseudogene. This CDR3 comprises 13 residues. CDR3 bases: TGTGCCAGCAGGAACTACAGGGCCTACGAGCAGTACTTC. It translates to CASRNYRAYEQYF.

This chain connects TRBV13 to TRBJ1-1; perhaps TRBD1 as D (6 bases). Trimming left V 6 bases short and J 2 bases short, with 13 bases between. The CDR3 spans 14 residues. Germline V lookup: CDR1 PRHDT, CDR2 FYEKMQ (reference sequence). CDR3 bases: TGTGCCAGCAGACCCGGGACATTCAACACTGAAGCTTTCTTT. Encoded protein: CASRPGTFNTEAFF.

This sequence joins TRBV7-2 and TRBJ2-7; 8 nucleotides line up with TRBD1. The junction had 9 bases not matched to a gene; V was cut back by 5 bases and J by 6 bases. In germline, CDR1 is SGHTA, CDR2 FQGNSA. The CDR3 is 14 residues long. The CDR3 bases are TGTGCCAGCAGCCCAGGACAGGGTGTGGGCGAGCAGTACTTC. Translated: CASSPGQGVGEQYF.

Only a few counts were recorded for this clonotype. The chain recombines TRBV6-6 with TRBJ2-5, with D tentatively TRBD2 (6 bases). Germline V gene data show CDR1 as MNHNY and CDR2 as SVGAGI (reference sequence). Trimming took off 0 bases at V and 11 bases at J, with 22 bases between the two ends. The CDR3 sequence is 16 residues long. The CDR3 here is CASSYSKGSSWGEQYF. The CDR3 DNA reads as TGTGCCAGCAGTTACTCGAAGGGGTCTAGCTGGGGGGAGCAGTACTTC.